This TCR beta chain derives from a study of somatic mutations in cytotoxic T cells in rheumatoid arthritis. This clone was picked up one time. Profiling relied on immunoSEQ multiplex PCR, and the TCRdb table lists in-frame clones only, not all of them. The repertoire holds 35,000 to 45,000 clones, with about 84% as singletons. V was pared by 0 bases and J by 9 bases, with 28 bases between. The germline CDR1 and CDR2 sequences are SGHTS and YDEGEE. This CDR3 is 18 amino acids long. Input material: CD8+ T cells sorted from blood. The chain joins TRBV5-8 to TRBJ2-7; tentative D call: TRBD1 (7 bases). This TCR derives from a man aged 40-50 years in good health. The CDR3 DNA follows: TGTGCCAGCAGCTTGGTAGGGGGCGGGGTACTCGGAAGGTCCGGGCAGTACTTC. Encoded protein: CASSLVGGGVLGRSGQYF.